This record looks at one T cell receptor beta chain sequence and its context. These data come from a study of blood T cell repertoires in COVID-19. V was pared by 2 bases and J by 6 bases, with 4 bases of the junction left unmatched. Germline assignment: CDR1 MGHDK and CDR2 SYGVNS. The CDR3 runs 14 residues. Sequencing was performed with immunoSEQ multiplex PCR; in TCRdb, only in-frame clones are kept and a portion is missing. Among around 30,000 clones listed, 77% were seen once. Sequenced: peripheral blood. This chain uses TRBV25-1 with TRBJ2-3, with 8 bases lining up with TRBD1. This TCR was recovered from a human donor in a cohort sampled during active COVID-19. The CDR3 spells CASSEQGASDTQYF. In nucleotides, the CDR3 is TGTGCCAGCAGTGAACAGGGGGCATCCGATACGCAGTATTTT.